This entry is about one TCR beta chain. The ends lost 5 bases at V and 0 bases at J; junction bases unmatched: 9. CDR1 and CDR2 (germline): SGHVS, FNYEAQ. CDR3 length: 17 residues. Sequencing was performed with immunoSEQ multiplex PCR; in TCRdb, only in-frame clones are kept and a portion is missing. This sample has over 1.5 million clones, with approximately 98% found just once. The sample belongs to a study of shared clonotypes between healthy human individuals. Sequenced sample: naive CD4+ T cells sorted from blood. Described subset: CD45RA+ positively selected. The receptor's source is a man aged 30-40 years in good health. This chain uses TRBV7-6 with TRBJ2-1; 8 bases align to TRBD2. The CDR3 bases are TGTGCCAGCAGCCAAGCGGGGGTCCAGAGCTCCTACAATGAGCAGTTCTTC. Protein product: CASSQAGVQSSYNEQFF.